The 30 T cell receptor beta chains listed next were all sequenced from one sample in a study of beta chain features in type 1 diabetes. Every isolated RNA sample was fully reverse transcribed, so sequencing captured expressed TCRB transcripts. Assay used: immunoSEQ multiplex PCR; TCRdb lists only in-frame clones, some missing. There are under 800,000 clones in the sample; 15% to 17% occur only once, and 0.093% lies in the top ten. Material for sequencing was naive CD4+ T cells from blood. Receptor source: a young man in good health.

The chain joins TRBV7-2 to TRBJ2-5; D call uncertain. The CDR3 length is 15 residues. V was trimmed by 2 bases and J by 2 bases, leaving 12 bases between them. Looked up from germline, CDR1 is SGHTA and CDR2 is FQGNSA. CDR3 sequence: CASSLPVSLQETQYF. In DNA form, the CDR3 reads TGTGCCAGCAGCTTACCGGTGTCGCTGCAAGAGACCCAGTACTTC. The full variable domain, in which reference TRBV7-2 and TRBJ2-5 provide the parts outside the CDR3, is GAGVSQSPSNKVTEKGKDVELRCDPISGHTALYWYRQSLGQGLEFLIYFQGNSAPDKSGLPSDRFSAERTGGSVSTLTIQRTQQEDSAVYLCASSLPVSLQETQYFGPGTRLLVL.

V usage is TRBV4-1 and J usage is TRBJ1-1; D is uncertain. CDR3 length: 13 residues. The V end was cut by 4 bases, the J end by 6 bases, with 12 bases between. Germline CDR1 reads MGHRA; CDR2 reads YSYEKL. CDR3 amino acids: CASSPEGRAEAFF. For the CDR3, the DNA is TGCGCCAGCAGCCCCGAAGGTAGGGCTGAAGCTTTCTTT.

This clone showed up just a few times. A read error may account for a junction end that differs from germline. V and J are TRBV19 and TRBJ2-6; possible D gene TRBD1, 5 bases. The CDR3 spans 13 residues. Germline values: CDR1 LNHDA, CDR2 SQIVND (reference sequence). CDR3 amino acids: CQKGLSGANVLTF. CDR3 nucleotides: TGCCAAAAGGGGCTCAGTGGGGCCAACGTCCTGACTTTC.

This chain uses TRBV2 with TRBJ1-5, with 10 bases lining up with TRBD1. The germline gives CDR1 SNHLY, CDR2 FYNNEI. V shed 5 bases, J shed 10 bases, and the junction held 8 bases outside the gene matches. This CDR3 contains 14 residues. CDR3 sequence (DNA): TGTGCCAGCAGTTTGACAGGGGGCATTGTCCCCCAGCATTTT. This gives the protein CASSLTGGIVPQHF.

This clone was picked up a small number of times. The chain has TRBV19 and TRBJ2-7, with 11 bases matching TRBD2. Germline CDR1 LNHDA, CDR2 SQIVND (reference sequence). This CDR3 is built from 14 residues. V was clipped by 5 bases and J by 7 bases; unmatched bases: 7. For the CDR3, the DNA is TGTGCCAGTAGTCCAGGGACTAGCGGCGGGGAGCAGTACTTC. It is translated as CASSPGTSGGEQYF.

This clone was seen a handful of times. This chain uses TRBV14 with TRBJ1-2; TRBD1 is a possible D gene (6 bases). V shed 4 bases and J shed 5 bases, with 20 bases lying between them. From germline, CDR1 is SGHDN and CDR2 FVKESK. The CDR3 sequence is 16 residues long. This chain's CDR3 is CASSLRTVDSLYGYTF. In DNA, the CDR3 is TGTGCCAGCAGCCTCCGAACGGTGGACAGCTTGTATGGCTACACCTTC.

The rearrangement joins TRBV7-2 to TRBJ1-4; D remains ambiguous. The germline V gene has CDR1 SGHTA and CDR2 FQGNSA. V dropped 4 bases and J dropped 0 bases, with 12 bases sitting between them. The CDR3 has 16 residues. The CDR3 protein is CASSSNRVATNEKLFF. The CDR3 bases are TGTGCCAGCAGCTCCAATAGGGTTGCAACTAATGAAAAACTGTTTTTT.

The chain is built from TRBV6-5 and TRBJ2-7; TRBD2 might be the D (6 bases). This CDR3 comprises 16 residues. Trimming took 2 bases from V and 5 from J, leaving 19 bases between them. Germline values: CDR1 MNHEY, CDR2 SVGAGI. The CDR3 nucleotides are TGTGCCAGCAGTTACCGCGGGGCAGGCCGGAACGACGAGCAGTACTTC. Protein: CASSYRGAGRNDEQYF.

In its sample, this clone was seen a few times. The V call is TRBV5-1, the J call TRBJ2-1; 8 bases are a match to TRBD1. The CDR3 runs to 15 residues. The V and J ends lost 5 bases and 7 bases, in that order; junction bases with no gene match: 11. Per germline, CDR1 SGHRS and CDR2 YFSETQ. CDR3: CASRPGQGVWNEQFF. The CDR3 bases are TGCGCCAGCAGGCCTGGACAGGGAGTTTGGAATGAGCAGTTCTTC.

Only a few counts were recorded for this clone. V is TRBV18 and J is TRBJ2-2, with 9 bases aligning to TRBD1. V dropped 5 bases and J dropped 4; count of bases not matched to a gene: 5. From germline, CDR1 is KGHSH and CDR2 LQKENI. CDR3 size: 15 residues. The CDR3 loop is CASSTGQGSTGELFF. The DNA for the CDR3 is TGTGCCAGCTCAACCGGACAGGGGAGCACCGGGGAGCTGTTTTTT. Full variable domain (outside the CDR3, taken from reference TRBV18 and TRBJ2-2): NAGVMQNPRHLVRRRGQEARLRCSPMKGHSHVYWYRQLPEEGLKFMVYLQKENIIDESGMPKERFSAEFPKEGPSILRIQQVVRGDSAAYFCASSTGQGSTGELFFGEGSRLTVL.

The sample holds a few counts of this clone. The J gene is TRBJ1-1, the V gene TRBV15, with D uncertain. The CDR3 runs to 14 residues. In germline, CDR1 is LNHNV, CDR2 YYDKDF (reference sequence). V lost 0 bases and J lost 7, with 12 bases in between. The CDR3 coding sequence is TGTGCCACCAGCAGAGAGGCCTTGGGGAATGAAGCTTTCTTT. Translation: CATSREALGNEAFF.

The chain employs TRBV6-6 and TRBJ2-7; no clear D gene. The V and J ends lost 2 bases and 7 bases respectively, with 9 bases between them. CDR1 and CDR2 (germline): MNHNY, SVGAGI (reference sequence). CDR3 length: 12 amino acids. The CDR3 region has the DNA TGTGCCAGCAGTTACAGGGTCGGGGAGCAGTACTTC. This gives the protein CASSYRVGEQYF.

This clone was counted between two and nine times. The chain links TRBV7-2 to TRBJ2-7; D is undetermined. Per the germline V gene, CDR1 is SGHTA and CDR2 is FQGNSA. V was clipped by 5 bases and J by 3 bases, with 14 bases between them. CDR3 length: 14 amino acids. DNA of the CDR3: TGTGCCAGCAGCGCACTAACGGGTCTCTACGAGCAGTACTTC. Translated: CASSALTGLYEQYF.

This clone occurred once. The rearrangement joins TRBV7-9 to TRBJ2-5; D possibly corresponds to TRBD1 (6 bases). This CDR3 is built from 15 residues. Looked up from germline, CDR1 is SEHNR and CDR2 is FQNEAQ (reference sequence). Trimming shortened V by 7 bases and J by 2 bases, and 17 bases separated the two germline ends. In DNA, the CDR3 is TGTGCCAGCACCTACAACAGGGTAGGGCAAGAGACCCAGTACTTC. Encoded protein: CASTYNRVGQETQYF.

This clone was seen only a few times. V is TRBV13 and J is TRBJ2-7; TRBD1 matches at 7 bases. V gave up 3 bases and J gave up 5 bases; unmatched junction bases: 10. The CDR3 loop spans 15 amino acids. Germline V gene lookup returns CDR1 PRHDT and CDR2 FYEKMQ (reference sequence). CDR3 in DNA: TGTGCCAGCAGCTTGGGACAGATTTTAATCGACGAGCAGTACTTC. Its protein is CASSLGQILIDEQYF.

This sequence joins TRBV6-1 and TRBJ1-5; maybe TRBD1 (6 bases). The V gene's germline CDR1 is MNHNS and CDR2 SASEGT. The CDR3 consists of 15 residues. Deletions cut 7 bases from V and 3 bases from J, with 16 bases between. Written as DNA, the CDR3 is TGTGCCAGCATACCGGGACATATTAACAATCAGCCCCAGCATTTT. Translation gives CASIPGHINNQPQHF.

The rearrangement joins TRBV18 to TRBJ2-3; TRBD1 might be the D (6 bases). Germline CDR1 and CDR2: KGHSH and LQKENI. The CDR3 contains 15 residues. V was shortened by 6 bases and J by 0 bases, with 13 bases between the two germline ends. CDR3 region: CASSSDRRSTDTQYF. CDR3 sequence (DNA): TGTGCCAGCTCCTCCGACAGGAGAAGCACAGATACGCAGTATTTT.

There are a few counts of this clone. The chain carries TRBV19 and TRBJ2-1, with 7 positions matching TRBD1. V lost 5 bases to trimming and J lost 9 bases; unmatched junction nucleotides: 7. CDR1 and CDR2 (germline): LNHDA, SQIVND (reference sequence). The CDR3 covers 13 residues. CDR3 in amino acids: CASSALQGTEQFF. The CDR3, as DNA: TGTGCCAGTAGTGCTCTACAGGGGACTGAGCAGTTCTTC.

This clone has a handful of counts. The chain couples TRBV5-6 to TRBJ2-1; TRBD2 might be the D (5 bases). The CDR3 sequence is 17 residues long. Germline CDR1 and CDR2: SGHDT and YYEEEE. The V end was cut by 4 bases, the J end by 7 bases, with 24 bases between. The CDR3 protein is CASSIPSSGRRSNEQFF. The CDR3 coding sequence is TGTGCCAGCAGCATACCTAGCTCGGGCCGGAGGTCTAATGAGCAGTTCTTC.

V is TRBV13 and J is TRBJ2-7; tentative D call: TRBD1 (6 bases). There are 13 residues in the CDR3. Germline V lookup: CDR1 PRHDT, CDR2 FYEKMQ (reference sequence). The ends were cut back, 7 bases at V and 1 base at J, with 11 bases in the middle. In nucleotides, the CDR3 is TGTGCCAGCAAGACAGGTTTTTCCTACGAGCAGTACTTC. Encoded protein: CASKTGFSYEQYF.

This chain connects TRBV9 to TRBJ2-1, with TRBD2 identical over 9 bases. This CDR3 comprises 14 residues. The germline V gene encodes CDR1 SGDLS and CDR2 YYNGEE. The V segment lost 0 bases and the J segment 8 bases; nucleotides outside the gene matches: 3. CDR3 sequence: CASSVDIAGDEQFF. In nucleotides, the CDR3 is TGTGCCAGCAGCGTAGATATAGCGGGAGATGAGCAGTTCTTC.

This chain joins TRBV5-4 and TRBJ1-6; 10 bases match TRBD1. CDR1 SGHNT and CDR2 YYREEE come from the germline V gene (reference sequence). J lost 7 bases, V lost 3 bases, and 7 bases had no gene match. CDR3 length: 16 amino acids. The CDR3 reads CASSSGRDRGNSPLHF. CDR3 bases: TGTGCCAGCAGCTCCGGCCGGGACAGGGGCAATTCACCCCTCCACTTT.

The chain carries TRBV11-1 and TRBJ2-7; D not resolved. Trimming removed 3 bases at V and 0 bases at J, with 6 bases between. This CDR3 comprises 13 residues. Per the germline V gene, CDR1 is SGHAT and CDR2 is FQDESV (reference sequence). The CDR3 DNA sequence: TGTGCCAGCAGCTTTAGGGCCTCCTACGAGCAGTACTTC. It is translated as CASSFRASYEQYF. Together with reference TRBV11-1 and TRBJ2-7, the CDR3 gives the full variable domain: EAEVAQSPRYKITEKSQAVAFWCDPISGHATLYWYRQILGQGPELLVQFQDESVVDDSQLPKDRFSAERLKGVDSTLKIQPAELGDSAMYLCASSFRASYEQYFGPGTRLTVT.

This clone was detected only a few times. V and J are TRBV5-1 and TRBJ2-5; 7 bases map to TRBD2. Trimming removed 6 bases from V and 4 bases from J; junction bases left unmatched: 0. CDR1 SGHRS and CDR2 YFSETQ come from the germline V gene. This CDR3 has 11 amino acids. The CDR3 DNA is TGCGCCAGCATAGCGGGAGAGACCCAGTACTTC. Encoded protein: CASIAGETQYF.

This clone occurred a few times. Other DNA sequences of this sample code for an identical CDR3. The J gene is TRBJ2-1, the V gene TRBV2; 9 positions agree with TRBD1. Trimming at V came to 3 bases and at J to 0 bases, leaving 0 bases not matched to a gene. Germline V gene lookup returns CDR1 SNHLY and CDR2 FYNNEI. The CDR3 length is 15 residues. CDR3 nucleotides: TGTGCCAGCAGTGAGGACAGGGGCTCCTACAATGAGCAGTTCTTC. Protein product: CASSEDRGSYNEQFF.

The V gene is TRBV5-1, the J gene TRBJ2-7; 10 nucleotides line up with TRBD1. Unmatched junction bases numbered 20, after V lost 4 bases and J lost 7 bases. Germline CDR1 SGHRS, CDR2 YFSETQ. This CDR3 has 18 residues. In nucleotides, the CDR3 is TGCGCCAGCAGCCTATCGTCCCTTTCCCCGGGACAGGGGAGAGAGCAGTACTTC. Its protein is CASSLSSLSPGQGREQYF. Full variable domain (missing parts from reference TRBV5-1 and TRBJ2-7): KAGVTQTPRYLIKTRGQQVTLSCSPISGHRSVSWYQQTPGQGLQFLFEYFSETQRNKGNFPGRFSGRQFSNSRSEMNVSTLELGDSALYLCASSLSSLSPGQGREQYFGPGTRLTVT.

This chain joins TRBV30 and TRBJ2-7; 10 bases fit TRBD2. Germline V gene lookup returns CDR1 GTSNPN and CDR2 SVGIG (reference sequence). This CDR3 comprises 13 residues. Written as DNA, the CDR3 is TGTGCTCACCAGAGCGGGGGGGGCTACGAGCAGTACTTC. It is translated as CAHQSGGGYEQYF. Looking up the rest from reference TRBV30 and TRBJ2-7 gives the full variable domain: SQTIHQWPATLVQPVGSPLSLECTVEGTSNPNLYWYRQAAGRGLQLLFYSVGIGQISSEVPQNLSASRPQDRQFILSSKKLLLSDSGFYLCAHQSGGGYEQYFGPGTRLTVT.

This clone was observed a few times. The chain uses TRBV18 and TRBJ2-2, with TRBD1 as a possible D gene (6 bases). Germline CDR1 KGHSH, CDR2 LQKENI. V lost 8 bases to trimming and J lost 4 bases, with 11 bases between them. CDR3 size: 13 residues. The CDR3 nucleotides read TGTGCCAGCCTCGGACAGCCCACCGGGGAGCTGTTTTTT. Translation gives CASLGQPTGELFF.

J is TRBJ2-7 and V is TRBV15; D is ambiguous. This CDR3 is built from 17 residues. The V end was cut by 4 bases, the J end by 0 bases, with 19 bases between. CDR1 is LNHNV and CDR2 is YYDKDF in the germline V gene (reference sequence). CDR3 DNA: TGTGCCACCAGCATCCACTACTTGGCGGCTAGCTCCTACGAGCAGTACTTC. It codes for CATSIHYLAASSYEQYF.

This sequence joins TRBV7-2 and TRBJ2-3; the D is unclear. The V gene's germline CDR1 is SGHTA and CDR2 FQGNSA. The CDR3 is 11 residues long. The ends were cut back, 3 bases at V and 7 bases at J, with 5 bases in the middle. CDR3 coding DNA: TGTGCCAGCAGCTTTCTAAATACGCAGTATTTT. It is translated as CASSFLNTQYF.